This entry describes one TCR beta chain. The genes and germline here are from mouse. The CDR3 end falls 1 residue outside the read, so it is completed with the germline J gene. The entry originates in a study of tissue T cells after allogeneic stem cell transplantation. Produced via immunoSEQ multiplex PCR; TCRdb's table is partial and in-frame only. The sample shows about 21,000 clones, approximately 69% of them seen only once. The germline V gene encodes CDR1 NSHNY and CDR2 SYGAGN. This CDR3 spans 15 amino acids. V gave up 0 bases and J gave up 3 bases, with 9 bases separating them. This rearrangement joins TRBV13-1 to TRBJ1-4; possible D gene TRBD1, 6 bases. The sequenced sample consisted of blood. This TCR was sampled from a female BALB/c mouse in good health. MHC haplotype of the strain: H2-d. CDR3 sequence reads: CASSDGGTTNERLFF. The DNA read from the CDR3 is TGTGCCAGCAGTGATGGGGGGACAACCAACGAAAGATTATTT.